Here is one TCR beta chain with its context. The data belong to a study of blood T cell repertoires in COVID-19. The wider study: The samples span acute and convalescent COVID-19 from the United States, Italy and Spain.

The germline CDR1 and CDR2 sequences are MNHEY and SMNVEV (reference sequence). CDR3 length: 15 amino acids. Trimming took off 5 bases at V and 6 bases at J, with 19 bases between the two ends. The protocol was immunoSEQ multiplex PCR, while the TCRdb copy is restricted to in-frame clones and leaves out a portion. The sample includes over 130,000 clones, about 90% of them seen just once. Sequencing used peripheral blood. This sequence joins TRBV27 and TRBJ1-2; D unclear. This clonotype originated in a man aged 55 to 70 with active or convalescent COVID-19. The CDR3 sequence is CASSSYRNGNHGYTF. CDR3 nucleotides: TGTGCCAGCAGTAGTTATCGGAACGGGAACCATGGCTACACCTTC.